This record concerns one T cell receptor (beta chain) sequence. The antigen remains unidentified. Each fraction contributed one roughly 500,000-cell aliquot for sequencing. This sample stems from a study of coeliac disease. The junction had 1 base not matched to a gene; V was cut back by 4 bases and J by 2 bases. The CDR3 extends over 15 amino acids. CDR1 is SGHTA and CDR2 is FQGNSA in the germline V gene. TCRdb's table, derived via immunoSEQ multiplex PCR, lists solely in-frame clones and lacks some. The data show about 4,000 clones, with roughly three fifths seen just once and 5.5% to 6.5% held by the top ten. Overall study findings and caveats: The authors considered this approach unsuitable for unbiased detection of gliadin-specific T cells. Most TRB amino acid sequences occurred in only one sample. Control samples showed higher TRB and TRG clonality than intraepithelial and lamina propria samples in active celiac disease.

This sequence originates from a man in his 70s without celiac disease. V usage is TRBV7-2 and J usage is TRBJ2-6; 8 bases line up with TRBD2. The sample comprised lymphocytes from the gut lamina propria. The CDR3 nucleotides are TGTGCCAGCAGCTACGGGGGGGCTGGGGCCAACGTCCTGACTTTC. This sequence encodes CASSYGGAGANVLTF.